This TCR beta chain was sequenced during a study of blood T cell repertoires in COVID-19. Study-wide context: Sites in the United States, Italy and Spain provided acute and convalescent COVID-19 samples.

In the study's own analysis: Amplification of reference gene primers was used by the study to estimate nucleated cell counts. Data came from immunoSEQ multiplex PCR; TCRdb stores just in-frame clones and leaves some out. The V and J calls and clone size are taken from that table; D and trimming were inferred from the DNA. The profile shows about 170,000 clones, 85% of them singletons. Germline V gene sequence: CDR1 SEHNR, CDR2 FQNEAQ (reference sequence). Germline trimming cut 8 bases from V and 4 bases from J; bases unmatched to any gene: 14. The CDR3 runs 16 residues. The sequence derives from a human donor with acute or convalescent COVID-19. The donor label of this sample is uncertain. The chain couples TRBV7-9 to TRBJ1-3; the match to TRBD1 covers 7 bases. Sequenced input: peripheral blood. For the CDR3, the DNA is TGTGCCAGCGGGGGTACAGACAGGGCAAGAGGAAACACCATATATTTT. It encodes CASGGTDRARGNTIYF. Supplemented by reference TRBV7-9 and TRBJ1-3, the full variable domain reads DTGVSQNPRHKITKRGQNVTFRCDPISEHNRLYWYRQTLGQGPEFLTYFQNEAQLEKSRLLSDRFSAERPKGSFSTLEIQRTEQGDSAMYLCASGGTDRARGNTIYFGEGSWLTVV.